A selection of T cell receptor beta chains follows, all from one sample in a study of regulatory T cells in long-lasting Graves disease. One entry per CDR3 protein, called by TCRdb with MiXCR from the multiplex PCR reads. The top ten clones hold just over 55% of a sample with about 290,000 distinct CDR3 sequences, 22% of them seen once. The sample here was peripheral blood mononuclear cells (PBMCs), taken when the disease was refractory, from a patient treated with antithyroid drugs. Receptors originate from a female donor with Graves disease. Each CDR3 is given with its conserved first and last residue. D genes are given only for firm matches. A row's size may be missing; if present it is once, few, many or a size class.

v_call	d_call	j_call	clone_size	cdr3_length	cdr3_aa	cdr3_nt
TRBV12-3/TRBV12-4	TRBD1	TRBJ2-7	many	15	CASSPLRQGVEEQYF	TGTGCCAGCAGTCCTCTCAGACAGGGGGTTGAAGAGCAGTACTTC
TRBV11-1	TRBD1	TRBJ1-2	many	13	CASRDTGGYGYTF	TGTGCCAGCAGGGATACAGGGGGCTATGGCTACACCTTC
TRBV6-5	-	TRBJ2-7	-	14	CASSYSPFSYEQYF	TGTGCCAGCAGTTACTCCCCGTTCTCTTACGAGCAGTACTTC
TRBV11-2	TRBD2	TRBJ2-4	many	18	CASSSGWTSGRSKNIQYF	TGTGCCAGCAGCTCCGGCTGGACTAGCGGGAGGTCCAAAAACATTCAGTACTTC
TRBV28	TRBD2	TRBJ2-7	many	18	CASSSSGRVFGDRYEQYF	TGTGCCAGCAGTTCTAGCGGGAGGGTATTTGGGGATCGCTACGAGCAGTACTTC
TRBV3-1	TRBD1	TRBJ2-1	few	15	CASSQGTGSYNEQFF	TGTGCCAGCAGCCAGGGGACAGGGTCCTACAATGAGCAGTTCTTC
TRBV7-2	TRBD2	TRBJ2-2	few	15	CASSILAGVTGELFF	TGTGCCAGCAGCATACTAGCGGGAGTTACCGGGGAGCTGTTTTTT
TRBV6-1	-	TRBJ1-1	many	15	CASSDWGSLNTEAFF	TGTGCCAGCAGCGATTGGGGGAGTCTGAACACTGAAGCTTTCTTT
TRBV5-1	-	TRBJ1-5	many	14	CASSLDSTNQPQHF	TGCGCCAGCAGCTTGGACAGTACCAATCAGCCCCAGCATTTT
TRBV20-1	-	TRBJ2-5	many	14	CSASVAGQKETQYF	TGCAGTGCTAGTGTCGCGGGGCAAAAAGAGACCCAGTACTTC
TRBV6-5	TRBD2	TRBJ2-7	many	15	CASSYVAGGPNEQYF	TGTGCCAGCAGTTACGTAGCGGGAGGGCCCAACGAGCAGTACTTC
TRBV28	-	TRBJ2-5	-	14	CASSSAGPAETQYF	TGTGCCAGCAGTTCCGCCGGGCCGGCCGAGACCCAGTACTTC
TRBV10-3	-	TRBJ1-3	-	14	CAISESHRVATIYF	TGTGCCATCAGTGAGTCGCACAGGGTGGCCACCATATATTTT
TRBV30	TRBD1	TRBJ2-4	-	12	CAWSTGGGIQYF	TGTGCCTGGAGTACAGGGGGAGGCATTCAGTACTTC
TRBV18	-	TRBJ1-5	few	15	CASSPGRGVSQPQHF	TGTGCCAGCTCACCAGGCAGGGGAGTCTCTCAGCCCCAGCATTTT
TRBV2	-	TRBJ2-7	many	13	CASSEDISYEQYF	TGTGCCAGCAGTGAGGACATCTCCTACGAGCAGTACTTC
TRBV7-9	-	TRBJ2-7	-	13	CASSLGSNYEQYF	TGTGCCAGCAGCTTAGGCTCCAACTACGAGCAGTACTTC
TRBV6-1	-	TRBJ1-5	many	13	CAIRDSHDQPQHF	TGTGCCATCCGGGACTCCCACGATCAGCCCCAGCATTTT
TRBV28	TRBD1	TRBJ2-7	-	14	CASSPGQGGEKQYF	TGTGCCAGTTCTCCGGGACAGGGGGGGGAAAAGCAGTACTTC
TRBV5-1	-	TRBJ2-7	-	14	CASSPDLLSYEQYF	TGCGCCAGCAGCCCGGACTTGCTCTCCTACGAGCAGTACTTC
TRBV28	TRBD1	TRBJ1-5	many	15	CASSSRTGGVQPQHF	TGTGCCAGCAGTTCCAGGACAGGGGGCGTTCAGCCCCAGCATTTT
TRBV12-3/TRBV12-4	TRBD2	TRBJ2-1	-	15	CASTTGGGWGGEQFF	TGTGCCAGCACCACCGGGGGGGGTTGGGGGGGTGAGCAGTTCTTC
TRBV18	-	TRBJ1-1	many	9	CASSPPAFF	TGTGCCAGCTCACCACCGGCTTTCTTT
TRBV20-1	-	TRBJ2-7	few	14	CSASSLDSAYEQYF	TGCAGTGCTAGTTCCCTCGACAGTGCCTACGAGCAGTACTTC
TRBV5-1	-	TRBJ2-2	-	14	CASVAGPNTGELFF	TGCGCCAGCGTGGCCGGGCCTAACACCGGGGAGCTGTTTTTT
TRBV7-2	-	TRBJ2-6	-	16	CASSRAVGTGANVLTF	TGTGCCAGCAGCCGAGCCGTGGGGACTGGGGCCAACGTCCTGACTTTC
TRBV28	-	TRBJ1-2	many	11	CASSFRPTHTF	TGTGCCAGCAGTTTCAGACCGACTCACACCTTC
TRBV5-6	-	TRBJ1-2	-	14	CASSLGRDTGGYTF	TGTGCCAGCAGCCTCGGAAGGGATACTGGTGGCTACACCTTC
TRBV7-9	-	TRBJ1-4	-	14	CASSSVSTNEKLFF	TGTGCCAGCAGCTCCGTTTCGACTAATGAAAAACTGTTTTTT
TRBV19	TRBD1	TRBJ1-5	-	15	CASSIQGEGNQPQHF	TGTGCCAGTAGTATCCAGGGGGAGGGCAATCAGCCCCAGCATTTT
TRBV19	-	TRBJ1-1	-	13	CASSIQLFTEAFF	TGTGCCAGTAGTATTCAGTTGTTCACTGAAGCTTTCTTT
TRBV6-1	-	TRBJ1-1	few	14	CASRRTVGYTEAFF	TGTGCCAGCAGACGGACAGTAGGGTACACTGAAGCTTTCTTT
TRBV19	-	TRBJ1-2	-	14	CASSIREASHGYTF	TGTGCCAGTAGTATCCGGGAGGCATCACATGGCTACACCTTC
TRBV6-1	-	TRBJ1-2	many	16	CASSLLDRRGYYGYTF	TGTGCCAGCAGTCTCCTTGATCGTCGGGGGTACTATGGCTACACCTTC
TRBV11-2	TRBD1	TRBJ2-6	few	19	CASSPIGGQGLEGANVLTF	TGTGCCAGCAGCCCAATCGGGGGACAGGGGCTGGAGGGGGCCAACGTCCTGACTTTC